This entry concerns a single T cell receptor beta chain. As yet, its antigen is unknown. These data are taken from a study of vaccination effects on CD4 cells after COVID-19. For the study at large: After the second dose, samples were taken at median day 72. General observations from the study: The study dataset contains few convalescent patients and includes no early post-infection timepoints.

Repertoires were generated with immunoSEQ multiplex PCR, while TCRdb's copy carries only in-frame clones and drops some. The sample has 40,000 or so clones; 72% are singletons. Investigators separated out CD4+ T cells once 10 days of culture had passed. All study participants received two doses of BNT162b2 or mRNA-1273 vaccine. The receptor was isolated from a human donor who received a COVID-19 vaccine. The material sequenced was CD4+ T cells from PBMCs cultured without peptide, taken after COVID-19 vaccination.

CDR3 protein: CASSLAPSGYNEQFF. The CDR3, as DNA: TGTGCCAGCAGCTTGGCCCCTAGCGGTTACAATGAGCAGTTCTTC. The chain uses TRBV5-6 and TRBJ2-1, with 7 bases fitting TRBD2. CDR1 is SGHDT and CDR2 is YYEEEE in the germline V gene. This CDR3 has 15 amino acids. The V gene end was trimmed by 0 bases and the J gene end by 4 bases; junction bases not matched to a gene: 4. Full variable domain (outside the CDR3, taken from reference TRBV5-6 and TRBJ2-1): DAGVTQSPTHLIKTRGQQVTLRCSPKSGHDTVSWYQQALGQGPQFIFQYYEEEERQRGNFPDRFSGHQFPNYSSELNVNALLLGDSALYLCASSLAPSGYNEQFFGPGTRLTVL.